Following are 24 T cell receptor beta chains from one sample sequenced in a study of Ad26.COV2.S vaccination and SARS-CoV-2 variants. TCRdb keeps only in-frame clones here, not all; method: immunoSEQ multiplex PCR. Altogether just over 350,000 clones are present, about 85% being singletons, with the ten largest covering roughly 3.1%. Stated treatment: roughly 19 received Ad26.COV2.S at low or high dose, single or two shots; roughly 5 received placebo; per-sample allocation not given. Repertoires come from day 63 after the first vaccine or placebo injection. This specimen was peripheral blood, taken in a trial of Ad26.COV2.S vaccine versus placebo. These receptor sequences come from a person aged 18 to 65 who received the Ad26.COV2.S COVID-19 vaccine or a placebo.

The V and J genes are TRBV7-9 and TRBJ1-2; D is unclear. CDR1 and CDR2 (germline): SEHNR, FQNEAQ (reference sequence). The CDR3 has 13 amino acids. Between the trimmed V and J ends, which lost 4 bases and 2 bases, there was a span of 8 bases. CDR3 coding DNA: TGTGCCAGCAGCTCCGGGATAAACTATGGCTACACCTTC. The encoded protein is CASSSGINYGYTF.

The chain combines TRBV7-9 with TRBJ2-5; D is undetermined. This CDR3 region has 14 residues. Per germline, CDR1 SEHNR and CDR2 FQNEAQ (reference sequence). V lost 4 bases, J lost 4 bases, and 13 bases lay in between. CDR3 protein: CASSSSTRRETQYF. The DNA of the CDR3 is TGTGCCAGCAGCTCGTCGACGAGGCGAGAGACCCAGTACTTC.

This chain joins TRBV4-3 and TRBJ2-2; D is tentatively TRBD1 or TRBD2 (5 bases each). There are 15 residues in the CDR3. Germline CDR1 and CDR2: LGHNA and YSLEER. Trimming cost V 4 bases and J 6 bases, with 15 bases left between them. DNA of the CDR3: TGCGCCAGCAGCCGCTCTACTCTGGGGGCCGGGGAGCTGTTTTTT. Translated: CASSRSTLGAGELFF.

The gene calls are TRBV12-5 and TRBJ2-1, with D unclear. Trimming took off 3 bases at V and 8 bases at J, with 8 bases between the two ends. Germline V CDR1 and CDR2: LGHNT, FRNRAP. The CDR3 contains 12 residues. In nucleotides, the CDR3 is TGTGCTAGTGGTTTATTGGGTCATGAGCAGTTCTTC. This encodes CASGLLGHEQFF.

The chain employs TRBV19 and TRBJ2-5; the D is unclear. The length of the CDR3 is 13 residues. The germline V gene has CDR1 LNHDA and CDR2 SQIVND (reference sequence). The V and J ends lost 3 bases and 4 bases respectively, with 9 bases between them. The CDR3, as DNA: TGTGCCAGTAGTATCGGACCACCAGAGACCCAGTACTTC. Its protein product is CASSIGPPETQYF.

The gene calls are TRBV2 and TRBJ1-2, with D possibly matching TRBD1 (6 bases). Germline CDR1 and CDR2: SNHLY and FYNNEI. Trimming pared 6 bases from V and 5 bases from J, leaving 10 bases between. This CDR3 has 12 amino acids. The CDR3 DNA sequence: TGTGCCAGCAGGACAGGAGGTTATGGCTACACCTTC. Translation: CASRTGGYGYTF.

DNA for the CDR3: TGCAGTGCTCGGGCCCTCTATGGCTACACCTTC. Protein: CSARALYGYTF. This rearrangement joins TRBV20-1 to TRBJ1-2; D gene unclear. Trimming shortened V by 5 bases and J by 4 bases, and 8 bases separated the two germline ends. CDR1 and CDR2 (germline): DFQATT, SNEGSKA (reference sequence). There are 11 residues in the CDR3.

The rearrangement joins TRBV15 to TRBJ2-1; unclear D gene. The V gene's germline CDR1 is LNHNV and CDR2 YYDKDF (reference sequence). This CDR3 is built from 19 residues. Between the trimmed V and J ends, which lost 0 bases and 5 bases, there was a span of 23 bases. The CDR3: CATSRDGRSVVQPDNEQFF. The CDR3 nucleotides read TGTGCCACCAGCAGAGACGGCCGGTCGGTGGTCCAACCCGACAATGAGCAGTTCTTC.

The rearrangement links TRBV20-1 to TRBJ2-6; no definite D call. Per germline, CDR1 DFQATT and CDR2 SNEGSKA (reference sequence). This CDR3 contains 14 residues. The V gene lost 3 bases and the J gene lost 1 base, with 7 bases spanning the gap. The CDR3 sequence is CSASVASGANVLTF. The CDR3, as DNA: TGCAGTGCTAGTGTTGCTTCTGGGGCCAACGTCCTGACTTTC.

This clone came up once. J is TRBJ2-4 and V is TRBV7-2, with a weak D call TRBD1 (8 bases). This CDR3 region has 16 residues. CDR1 is SGHTA, CDR2 FQGNSA, per germline. Trimming took off 5 bases at V and 1 base at J, with 15 bases between the two ends. CDR3 sequence reads: CASSITGGVAKNIQYF. DNA for the CDR3: TGTGCCAGCAGCATTACAGGGGGGGTGGCCAAAAACATTCAGTACTTC.

This rearrangement joins TRBV25-1 to TRBJ2-7, with TRBD2 matching over 13 bases. The V and J ends lost 5 bases and 3 bases, in that order; junction bases with no gene match: 1. Germline CDR1 reads MGHDK; CDR2 reads SYGVNS. The length of the CDR3 is 14 residues. The CDR3 spells CASSRLAGGYEQYF. Written as DNA, the CDR3 is TGTGCCAGCAGTCGACTAGCGGGAGGCTACGAGCAGTACTTC.

The sample holds a few counts of this clone. This chain uses TRBV11-2 with TRBJ2-1; 11 positions match TRBD2. V lost 3 bases, J lost 3 bases, and 7 bases stayed unmatched. There are 17 residues in the CDR3. The germline gives CDR1 SGHAT, CDR2 FQNNGV. The CDR3 DNA is TGTGCCAGCAGCTTTCAAAGCGGACTAGCGGGCTACAATGAGCAGTTCTTC. It yields the protein CASSFQSGLAGYNEQFF.

The chain uses TRBV2 and TRBJ2-1, with TRBD2 identical over 8 bases. In germline, CDR1 is SNHLY, CDR2 FYNNEI. Trimming took 8 bases from V and 1 from J; bases not matched to a gene: 4. The CDR3 has 14 residues. CDR3: CASLQRESYNEQFF. In DNA form, the CDR3 reads TGTGCCAGCCTCCAGCGGGAGTCCTACAATGAGCAGTTCTTC.

The chain combines TRBV12-3 or TRBV12-4 with TRBJ1-2, with 9 bases that match TRBD1. CDR3 length equals 13 residues. Losses at the gene ends were 5 bases for V and 8 bases for J; bases not matched to a gene: 6. The CDR3 region is CASSGTGGLGYTF. Written as DNA, the CDR3 is TGTGCCAGCAGTGGTACAGGGGGCTTGGGCTACACCTTC.

This clone has a single count. The chain carries TRBV27 and TRBJ2-2; unclear D gene. CDR3 length: 13 residues. Trimming stripped 1 base from V and 7 bases from J, with 7 bases between. Per the germline V gene, CDR1 is MNHEY and CDR2 is SMNVEV (reference sequence). CDR3 bases: TGTGCCAGCAGTTTATTAGGTCACGGGGAGCTGTTTTTT. This gives the protein CASSLLGHGELFF.

The chain recombines TRBV4-3 with TRBJ1-4; 7 nucleotides align to TRBD1. The CDR3 sequence is 16 residues long. V dropped 0 bases and J dropped 8; count of bases not matched to a gene: 9. Germline V lookup: CDR1 LGHNA, CDR2 YSLEER. In DNA, the CDR3 is TGCGCCAGCAGCCAAGATTTAGGCCAGGGGGAGGAAAAACTGTTTTTT. Its translation: CASSQDLGQGEEKLFF.

V usage is TRBV9 and J usage is TRBJ2-6; TRBD1 agrees at 8 bases. V gave up 3 bases and J gave up 2 bases; unmatched junction bases: 16. Germline loops: CDR1 SGDLS, CDR2 YYNGEE. The CDR3 runs to 20 residues. The CDR3 is CASSEPFGGQDVPGANVLTF. In DNA form, the CDR3 reads TGTGCCAGCAGCGAGCCCTTTGGGGGACAGGACGTCCCTGGGGCCAACGTCCTGACTTTC. The complete variable domain, with remaining parts taken from reference TRBV9 and TRBJ2-6, reads DSGVTQTPKHLITATGQRVTLRCSPRSGDLSVYWYQQSLDQGLQFLIQYYNGEERAKGNILERFSAQQFPDLHSELNLSSLELGDSALYFCASSEPFGGQDVPGANVLTFGAGSRLTVL.

The rearrangement uses TRBV5-1 and TRBJ1-5; D ambiguous. The CDR3 runs 14 residues. CDR1 is SGHRS, CDR2 YFSETQ, per germline. The V gene lost 0 bases and the J gene lost 5 bases, with 9 bases spanning the gap. This CDR3 reads CASSLEAMDQPQHF. CDR3 DNA: TGCGCCAGCAGCTTGGAGGCCATGGATCAGCCCCAGCATTTT.

This chain links TRBV30 with TRBJ2-5; 7 positions match TRBD2. This CDR3 comprises 17 residues. Germline assignment: CDR1 GTSNPN and CDR2 SVGIG (reference sequence). With V trimmed by 2 bases and J by 4 bases, 16 bases remained unmatched. CDR3 nucleotide sequence: TGTGCCTGGAGTCGAAGATGGGCGGGGGTTTATCGAGAGACCCAGTACTTC. Translated: CAWSRRWAGVYRETQYF.

The table lists this clone with a few counts. V usage is TRBV28 and J usage is TRBJ1-4, with D unresolved. This CDR3 contains 15 residues. V lost 6 bases and J lost 6, with 17 bases in between. Germline loops: CDR1 MDHEN, CDR2 SYDVKM. The CDR3 DNA reads as TGTGCCAGCAGCTCTGGGAGGGAGTTATATGAAAAACTGTTTTTT. Encoded protein: CASSSGRELYEKLFF.

The chain links TRBV4-1 to TRBJ1-3; weak D call: TRBD1 (6 bases). Germline lookup yields CDR1 MGHRA and CDR2 YSYEKL. The length of the CDR3 is 14 residues. V gave up 5 bases and J gave up 9 bases, with 17 bases separating them. The CDR3 sequence: CASSIARDIGTIYF. As DNA, the CDR3 is TGCGCCAGCAGCATCGCCAGGGACATCGGCACCATATATTTT.

The genes are TRBV5-6 and TRBJ1-5; D uncertain. Per the germline V gene, CDR1 is SGHDT and CDR2 is YYEEEE. The V end lost 2 bases, the J end lost 0 bases, and 6 bases lay between the germline ends. The CDR3 spans 14 residues. The CDR3 region has the DNA TGTGCCAGCAGCTTAATCTATAGCAATCAGCCCCAGCATTTT. Amino acid sequence: CASSLIYSNQPQHF.

On this clone: Other DNA sequences in this specimen translate into the identical CDR3. The chain uses TRBV7-2 and TRBJ2-7; TRBD2 matches at 8 bases. CDR3 length: 15 residues. Germline CDR1 reads SGHTA; CDR2 reads FQGNSA. V lost 3 bases, J lost 2 bases, and 6 bases stayed unmatched. This CDR3 reads CASSFGAGGTYEQYF. The CDR3 DNA reads TGTGCCAGCAGCTTTGGGGCGGGGGGAACCTACGAGCAGTACTTC. The full variable domain, with the rest looked up from reference TRBV7-2 and TRBJ2-7, is GAGVSQSPSNKVTEKGKDVELRCDPISGHTALYWYRQSLGQGLEFLIYFQGNSAPDKSGLPSDRFSAERTGGSVSTLTIQRTQQEDSAVYLCASSFGAGGTYEQYFGPGTRLTVT.

This sequence joins TRBV11-2 and TRBJ2-5, with TRBD2 identical over 7 bases. Germline V lookup: CDR1 SGHAT, CDR2 FQNNGV. The CDR3 spans 14 residues. V gave up 5 bases and J gave up 2 bases; unmatched junction bases: 5. The CDR3 protein is CASSLSGAQETQYF. DNA of the CDR3: TGTGCCAGCAGCCTAAGCGGGGCGCAAGAGACCCAGTACTTC.